This TCR beta chain was captured by sequencing in a study of identical twins. Study results and limitations: Conclusions relied on cross-sectional statistical analysis, not following the same donors. Insertions were reduced in abundant cord blood beta clonotypes but not in memory repertoires. There is a chance that invariant MAIT and iNKT cells partially muddied zero-insertion analyses.

In regard to this clonotype: Its antigen is not known. This may be a read error: a much more frequent sequence differs by one nucleotide. Because it lacks the conserved phenylalanine or tryptophan at the end, this CDR3 is likely a read error.

TCRdb re-analysed the 5' RACE reads in MiXCR, keeping a single row per CDR3 protein. The table records about 210,000 distinct CDR3 sequences, roughly a tenth of them present only once. The CDR3 has 14 amino acids. V lost 3 bases and J 2 bases, leaving 12 bases between the germline ends. CDR1 is SGHRS and CDR2 is YFSETQ in the germline V gene. The sequencing sample was made of memory (CD45RO+) T cells sorted from blood. The chain uses TRBV5-1 and TRBJ2-7; D is perhaps TRBD1 (6 bases). The TCR comes from a woman in her late teens or twenties in good health. The CDR3 DNA follows: TGCGCCAGCAGCTCAGGACAGCCACCCTACGAGCAGTACCTC. Its protein product is CASSSGQPPYEQYL.